This TCR beta chain was identified in a study of cytomegalovirus exposure and HLA in healthy donors. Points on this clone: A junction end diverges from the germline sequence, so it may reflect a read error. Other DNA sequences of this sample code for an identical CDR3.

The germline V gene encodes CDR1 SNHLY and CDR2 FYNNEI. The CDR3 spans 15 residues. It was with 60 Vbeta and 13 Jbeta primers that the PCR ran. Libraries were prepared by immunoSEQ multiplex PCR; TCRdb keeps only in-frame clonotypes and omits some of them. The sample has 150,000 or so clones, 65% to 70% seen once. The sequence came from a young man in good health and CMV-seropositive. The chain recombines TRBV2 with TRBJ1-5, with TRBD1 as a possible D gene (6 bases). Material for sequencing was PBMCs. The CDR3 sequence: CASSEIGQRYQPQHF. The CDR3 DNA is TGTGCCAGCAGTGAAATAGGACAGAGATATCAGCCCCAGCACTTT.